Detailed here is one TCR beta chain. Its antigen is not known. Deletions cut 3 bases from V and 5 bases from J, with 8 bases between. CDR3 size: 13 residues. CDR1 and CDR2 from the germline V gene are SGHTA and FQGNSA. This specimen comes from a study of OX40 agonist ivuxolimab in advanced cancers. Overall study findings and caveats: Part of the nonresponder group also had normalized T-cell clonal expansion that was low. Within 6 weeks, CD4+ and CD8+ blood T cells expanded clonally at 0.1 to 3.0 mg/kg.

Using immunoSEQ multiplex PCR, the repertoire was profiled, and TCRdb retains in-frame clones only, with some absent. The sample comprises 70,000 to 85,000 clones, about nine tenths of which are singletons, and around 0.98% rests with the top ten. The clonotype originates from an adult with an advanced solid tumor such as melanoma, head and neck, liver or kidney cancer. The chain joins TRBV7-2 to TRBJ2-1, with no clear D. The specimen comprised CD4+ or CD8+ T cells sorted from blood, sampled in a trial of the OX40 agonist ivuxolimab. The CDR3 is CASSLNDNNEQFF. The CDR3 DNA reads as TGTGCCAGCAGCTTGAACGATAACAATGAGCAGTTCTTC.